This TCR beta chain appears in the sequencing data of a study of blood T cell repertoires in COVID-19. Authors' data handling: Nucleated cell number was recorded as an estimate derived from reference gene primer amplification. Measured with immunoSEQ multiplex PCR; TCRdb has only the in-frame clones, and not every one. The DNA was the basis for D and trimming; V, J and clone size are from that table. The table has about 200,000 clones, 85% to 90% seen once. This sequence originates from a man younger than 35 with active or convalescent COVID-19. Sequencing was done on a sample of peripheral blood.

The CDR3 DNA reads TGTGCCAGCAGCCTACAGGGACAGGGGGCCTACGAGCAGTACTTC. Encoded protein: CASSLQGQGAYEQYF. The rearrangement uses TRBV28 and TRBJ2-7, with TRBD1 matching 11 bases. Germline assignment: CDR1 MDHEN and CDR2 SYDVKM. Trimming cost V 6 bases and J 2 bases; bases outside gene matches: 6. The CDR3 runs 15 residues.